The subject of this entry is one TCR beta chain. This record comes from a study of blood T cell repertoires in COVID-19. The wider study: Acute-phase and convalescent COVID-19 samples originated in the United States, Italy and Spain. T cells, B-cell-depleted T cells, or PBMCs provided the cDNA or gDNA that served as material.

V was trimmed by 4 bases and J by 6 bases, leaving 7 bases between them. The germline CDR1 and CDR2 sequences are MDHEN and SYDVKM. The CDR3 totals 13 residues. Authors' processing steps: From reference gene primer amplification, estimates of nucleated cell counts were derived. Clones were sequenced by immunoSEQ multiplex PCR, and TCRdb holds only the in-frame ones, with some missing. The V and J calls and clone size were taken over from that table, and D and trimming were inferred from the DNA. The profile shows 93,000 or so clones, 84% of them singletons. V and J are TRBV28 and TRBJ1-6; D remains unclear. The sample was peripheral blood. The receptor was derived from a human donor in a cohort sampled during active or convalescent COVID-19. The CDR3 region has the DNA TGTGCCAGCAGTTCTTATTTTAATTCACCCCTCCACTTT. Translated, it gives CASSSYFNSPLHF.